This note documents a single TCR beta chain sequence. It lacks a known antigen. Per-base quality was not reported, and no clone a single base away is much larger than it. This entry belongs to a study of OX40 agonist ivuxolimab in advanced cancers. With respect to the entire study: Ivuxolimab was a fully human IgG2 agonistic monoclonal antibody targeting the costimulatory receptor OX40 (CD134). Intravenous ivuxolimab was administered to patients every 2 weeks at six dose levels: 0.01, 0.1, 0.3, 1.5, 3 and 10 mg/kg. Of the 50 to 55 patients in dose escalation, about 20 had hepatocellular carcinoma, around 15 had melanoma, 9 had renal cell carcinoma and 9 had head and neck cancer. In the dose-escalation cohort, 75% to 90% of patients were male, and the mean age was around 65 years with a range of roughly 23 to 90. Prior anti-PD-1, anti-PD-L1 or anti-CTLA-4 therapy was permitted, and about two fifths of dose-escalation patients had received checkpoint inhibitors. Partial responses occurred in three dose-escalation patients, of whom one had hepatocellular carcinoma and two had cutaneous melanoma. The point of sequencing TCRbeta in the periphery was to test whether ivuxolimab changed TCR sequence diversity and drove clonal T-cell expansion. The monotherapy dose-escalation portion (N of about 47 patients) of the phase I ivuxolimab trial is reported in the paper.

A distance of 6 bases separates the germline ends of V and J, which lose 2 bases and 5 bases respectively. The CDR3 sequence holds 13 residues, the cysteine and phenylalanine included. Only the CDR3 DNA stays, 39 bases, in frame from base 1. The germline V gene encodes CDR1 LNHNV and CDR2 YYDKDF (reference sequence). Overall study outcomes, separate from this receptor: Which antigens the clonally expanded peripheral T cells were specific for was not determined. Low levels of normalized T-cell clonal expansion were also seen in some nonresponding patients. At doses from 0.1 to 3.0 mg/kg, clonal expansion was seen in both CD4+ and CD8+ blood T cells between baseline and week 6. After ivuxolimab, CD8+ T cells had more expanded clones than CD4+ T cells on average. In the 0.1-3.0 mg/kg groups, partial responders were among the patients with the lowest normalized peripheral clonal expansion, particularly in CD8+ T cells.

For sequencing of the TCRbeta CDR3 region, genomic DNA was extracted from the sorted cells. The immunoSEQ Assay was used for sequencing of TCRbeta CDR3 regions. In its TCRdb copy, this immuneACCESS table keeps in-frame sequences only and misses some clones. Where compared with another copy, unresolved V genes explain less than half of these, and the others have no known cause. This sample has around 66,000 clones in its table, and approximately 83% of those were observed once. Less than 4.5% of the sample lies in the top ten. Patients with autoimmune disease history or receiving systemic immunosuppression were excluded from the trial. In every dose cohort, peripheral blood was drawn for TCR sequencing at baseline, cycle 4 day 1, and cycle 7 day 1. The samples were taken from a phase I, first-in-human, multicenter, open-label dose-escalation trial of ivuxolimab. Adults with locally advanced or metastatic head and neck squamous cell, hepatocellular, melanoma or renal cell carcinoma were enrolled in the trial. Before TCR sequencing, CD4+ T cells and CD8+ T cells from peripheral blood were sorted into separate populations.

The rearrangement combines TRBV15 with TRBJ2-2, with the D gene call left open. The TCR was taken from an adult with an advanced solid tumor such as melanoma, head and neck, liver or kidney cancer. The specimen comprised CD4+ or CD8+ T cells sorted from blood, sampled in a trial of the OX40 agonist ivuxolimab. DNA sequence: TGTGCCACCAGCAGATCCGGGACCGGGGAGCTGTTTTTT. This codes for CATSRSGTGELFF.